The source of this T cell receptor beta chain is a study of cytotoxic CD8 clonotypes in ibrutinib-treated CLL. The study, taken as a whole, reports: Clonality, elevated at ibrutinib response, dropped back toward baseline at progression.

Per the germline V gene, CDR1 is SGHRS and CDR2 is YFSETQ. J was trimmed by 6 bases and V by 4 bases; bases with no gene match: 7. This CDR3 region has 14 residues. Libraries were prepared by immunoSEQ multiplex PCR; TCRdb keeps only in-frame clonotypes and omits some of them. The table includes 150,000 or so clones, about four fifths detected once. A remark on this clone: The antigen remains unidentified.

The sequencing used PBMCs, collected after 12 months of ibrutinib treatment. The rearrangement uses TRBV5-1 and TRBJ1-2; 9 bases agree with TRBD1. This clonotype was sampled from a human donor with chronic lymphocytic leukemia. CDR3 coding DNA: TGCGCCAGCAGCGGCCGGGACAGGGCAAATGGCTACACCTTC. Protein sequence: CASSGRDRANGYTF.